These 13 T cell receptor beta chains came from one sample sequenced in a study of T-cell reconstitution after alpha-beta-depleted transplantation in children. Construction of the TCRbeta library involved unique molecular identifiers. Each CDR3 protein is one row after TCRdb ran MiXCR on the PCR reads. The sample lists 900,000 or so distinct CDR3 sequences, approximately 15% occurring once. Source: PBMCs, mostly from graft donor cells, taken 360 days after TCRalphabeta/CD19-depleted stem cell transplant. The receptors were gathered from a male patient younger than 18 who had a stem cell transplant for acute lymphoblastic leukemia, so the T cells may come from the graft donor.

A few counts support this clonotype. The chain is built from TRBV12-3 or TRBV12-4 and TRBJ2-1; 7 nucleotides line up with TRBD2. This CDR3 has 13 residues. V was pared by 7 bases and J by 8 bases, with 8 bases of the junction left unmatched. CDR3 amino acids: CASTPGLSDEQFF. The CDR3 DNA follows: TGTGCCAGCACCCCGGGACTATCCGATGAGCAGTTCTTC.

This clonotype came up a few times. This chain joins TRBV4-1 and TRBJ2-7; D is ambiguous. V was shortened by 5 bases and J by 2 bases, with 10 bases between the two germline ends. Germline CDR1 and CDR2: MGHRA and YSYEKL. The CDR3 is 13 residues long. The CDR3 nucleotides are TGCGCCAGCAGCTACACTATAACCTACGAGCAGTACTTC. Translated: CASSYTITYEQYF.

The gene calls are TRBV5-1 and TRBJ2-1, with TRBD2 matching 11 bases. Germline-derived CDR1 and CDR2 are SGHRS and YFSETQ. The J segment lost 0 bases and the V segment lost 4 bases, leaving 9 bases of the junction unmatched. CDR3 size: 18 residues. The CDR3 DNA reads TGCGCCAGCAGCGTAAACCCGGGACTAGCGGACTCCTACAATGAGCAGTTCTTC. Protein sequence: CASSVNPGLADSYNEQFF.

This clonotype showed up just a few times. This chain joins TRBV7-9 and TRBJ2-1; D is uncertain. The CDR3 spans 11 residues. V dropped 4 bases and J dropped 10 bases, with 8 bases sitting between them. Germline values: CDR1 SEHNR, CDR2 FQNEAQ (reference sequence). CDR3: CASSSIPEQFF. CDR3 nucleotides: TGTGCCAGCAGCTCGATACCGGAGCAGTTCTTC.

This clonotype was counted once. The V and J genes are TRBV6-2 or TRBV6-3 and TRBJ1-1, with no clear D. V was shortened by 0 bases and J by 0 bases, with 11 bases between the two germline ends. Germline V CDR1 and CDR2: MNHEY, SVGEGT. The CDR3 is made up of 16 amino acids. The CDR3, as DNA: TGTGCCAGCAGTTACTCCTTTGCAGTCATGAACACTGAAGCTTTCTTT. This sequence encodes CASSYSFAVMNTEAFF.

The chain links TRBV29-1 to TRBJ2-7; weak D call: TRBD2 (6 bases). CDR1 is SQVTM, CDR2 ANQGSEA, per germline. This CDR3 contains 13 residues. With 8 bases removed from V and 6 bases from J, the gap between germline ends came to 20 bases. DNA for the CDR3: TGCAGCTTTGCCCGGGGAGGTACGACCGAGCAGTACTTC. Its translation is CSFARGGTTEQYF.

V and J are TRBV5-1 and TRBJ2-1; TRBD2 might be the D (6 bases). Germline-derived CDR1 and CDR2 are SGHRS and YFSETQ. The length of the CDR3 is 14 residues. Trimming pared 6 bases from V and 6 bases from J, leaving 16 bases between. CDR3 residues: CASTRGGSRNEQFF. CDR3 sequence (DNA): TGCGCCAGCACCCGAGGAGGGAGCCGCAATGAGCAGTTCTTC. Variable domain in full (rest from reference TRBV5-1 and TRBJ2-1): KAGVTQTPRYLIKTRGQQVTLSCSPISGHRSVSWYQQTPGQGLQFLFEYFSETQRNKGNFPGRFSGRQFSNSRSEMNVSTLELGDSALYLCASTRGGSRNEQFFGPGTRLTVL.

This clonotype was observed a handful of times. The rearrangement links TRBV9 to TRBJ1-1, with 7 bases fitting TRBD1. The CDR3 consists of 15 residues. Germline CDR1 reads SGDLS; CDR2 reads YYNGEE. J gave up 3 bases and V 0 bases, and 5 bases lay outside the gene matches. CDR3 nucleotide sequence: TGTGCCAGCAGCGTAGAGGGGGCGCCGTACACTGAAGCTTTCTTT. Its translation is CASSVEGAPYTEAFF.

In its sample, this clonotype was seen a few times. This sequence joins TRBV27 and TRBJ1-1, with unresolved D. CDR3 length: 14 amino acids. CDR1 and CDR2 from the germline V gene are MNHEY and SMNVEV (reference sequence). V gave up 3 bases and J gave up 3 bases, with 11 bases separating them. The DNA for the CDR3 is TGTGCCAGCAGTTTCTCAGGTCGGGACACTGAAGCTTTCTTT. Protein product: CASSFSGRDTEAFF.

This clonotype was seen a few times. The CDR3 DNA follows: TGCGCCAGCAGCTTGAATGGCGGTCCCGGGCCCTACGAGCAGTACTTC. Amino acid sequence: CASSLNGGPGPYEQYF. The chain uses TRBV5-1 and TRBJ2-7; unclear D gene. The CDR3 loop spans 16 amino acids. V was clipped by 1 base and J by 2 bases, with 16 bases between them. Germline-derived CDR1 and CDR2 are SGHRS and YFSETQ.

Here the CDR3 DNA reads TGCGCCAGCAGCGGTCGGACAGGTTCAGATACGCAGTATTTT. This encodes CASSGRTGSDTQYF. The chain recombines TRBV5-1 with TRBJ2-3, with 7 bases aligning to TRBD1. CDR3 length: 14 amino acids. Germline CDR1 is SGHRS and CDR2 is YFSETQ. V shed 4 bases, J shed 4 bases, and the junction held 6 bases outside the gene matches.

This clonotype occurred many times. V gene TRBV29-1 combines with J gene TRBJ2-2, with D unresolved. Germline CDR1 reads SQVTM; CDR2 reads ANQGSEA. V lost 0 bases, J lost 1 base, and 9 bases lay in between. There are 15 residues in the CDR3. The CDR3 nucleotides read TGCAGCGTTGAAGACGAGAGTCTGAACACCGGGGAGCTGTTTTTT. Translation: CSVEDESLNTGELFF.

The J gene is TRBJ2-5, the V gene TRBV7-8; no clear D gene. The CDR3 covers 14 residues. Germline-derived CDR1 and CDR2 are SGHVS and FQNEAQ. Trimming removed 1 base at V and 5 bases at J, with 11 bases between. Here the CDR3 reads CASSLVLRVETQYF. In DNA, the CDR3 is TGTGCCAGCAGCTTAGTCTTAAGGGTGGAGACCCAGTACTTC.